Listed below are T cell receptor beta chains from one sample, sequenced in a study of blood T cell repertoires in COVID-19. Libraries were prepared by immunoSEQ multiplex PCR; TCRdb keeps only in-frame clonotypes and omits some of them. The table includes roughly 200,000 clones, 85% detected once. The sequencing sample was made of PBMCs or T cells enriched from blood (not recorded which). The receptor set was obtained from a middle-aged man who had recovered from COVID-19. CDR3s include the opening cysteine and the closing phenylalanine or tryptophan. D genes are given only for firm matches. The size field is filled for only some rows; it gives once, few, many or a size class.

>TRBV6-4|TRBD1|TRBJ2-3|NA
CASRRGQGATDTQYF
TGTGCCAGCAGGAGGGGACAGGGGGCCACAGATACGCAGTATTTT
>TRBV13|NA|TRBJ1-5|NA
CASSLGAQPQHF
TGTGCCAGCAGCTTAGGGGCTCAGCCCCAGCATTTT
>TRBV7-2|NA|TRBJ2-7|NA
CASSLSGVISYEQYF
TGTGCCAGCAGCTTAAGCGGAGTAATATCCTACGAGCAGTACTTC
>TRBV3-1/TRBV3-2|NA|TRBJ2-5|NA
CASSQEGLSRAQYF
TGTGCCAGCAGCCAAGAAGGGCTAAGCAGGGCCCAGTACTTC
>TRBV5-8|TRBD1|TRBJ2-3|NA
CASSWGQGATDTQYF
TGTGCCAGCAGCTGGGGACAGGGGGCAACAGATACGCAGTATTTT
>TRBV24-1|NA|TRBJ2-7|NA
CATSEDSYTTQYF
TGTGCCACCAGTGAGGACTCTTATACTACGCAGTACTTC
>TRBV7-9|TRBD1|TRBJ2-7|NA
CASSFPTQRTGDSYEQYF
TGTGCCAGCAGTTTTCCTACCCAGCGGACAGGTGACTCCTACGAGCAGTACTTC
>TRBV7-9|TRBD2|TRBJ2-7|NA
CASSLDSGRGNSYEQYF
TGTGCCAGCAGCTTAGACAGCGGGAGGGGGAATTCCTACGAGCAGTACTTC
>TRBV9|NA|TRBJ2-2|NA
CASSADSTRAGELFF
TGTGCCAGCAGTGCAGACTCCACTAGGGCCGGGGAGCTGTTTTTT
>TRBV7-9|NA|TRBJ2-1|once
CASSLWQGNRNEQFF
TGTGCCAGCAGCTTATGGCAGGGTAATAGAAATGAGCAGTTCTTC
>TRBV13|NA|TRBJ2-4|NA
CASSLGAAGVGNIQYF
TGTGCCAGCAGCTTAGGCGCCGCAGGGGTGGGGAACATTCAGTACTTC
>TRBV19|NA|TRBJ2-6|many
CATADSPSGANVLTF
TGTGCCACAGCGGACAGTCCCTCTGGGGCCAACGTCCTGACTTTC
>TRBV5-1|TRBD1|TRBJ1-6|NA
CASSSGTGNLDSPLHF
TGCGCCAGCAGCTCCGGGACAGGGAATCTGGATTCACCCCTCCACTTT
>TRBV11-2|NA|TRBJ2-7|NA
CASSLGSSEQYF
TGTGCCAGCAGCTTAGGTTCTTCCGAGCAGTACTTC
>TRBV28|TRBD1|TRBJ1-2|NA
CASSFVGDRVNYGYTF
TGTGCCAGCAGTTTCGTCGGTGACAGGGTTAACTATGGCTACACCTTC
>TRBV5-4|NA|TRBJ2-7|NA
CASSLRGDSYEQYF
TGTGCCAGCAGCTTGAGGGGTGACTCCTACGAGCAGTACTTC
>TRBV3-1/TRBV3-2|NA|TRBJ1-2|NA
CASSQGRNYGYTF
TGTGCCAGCAGCCAAGGGAGAAACTATGGCTACACCTTC
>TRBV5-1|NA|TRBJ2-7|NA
CASAGAENYEQYF
TGCGCCAGCGCCGGAGCGGAGAACTACGAGCAGTACTTC
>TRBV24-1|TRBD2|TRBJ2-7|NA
CATSDCAIPGLAGVTYEQYF
TGTGCCACCAGTGATTGTGCCATACCGGGACTAGCGGGAGTTACCTACGAGCAGTACTTC
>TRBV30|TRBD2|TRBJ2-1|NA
CAWGRLAGGANEQFF
TGTGCCTGGGGCAGACTAGCGGGAGGAGCAAATGAGCAGTTCTTC
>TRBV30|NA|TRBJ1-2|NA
CAWSVDSYGYTF
TGTGCCTGGAGTGTAGACTCATATGGCTACACCTTC
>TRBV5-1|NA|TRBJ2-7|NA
CASSSARGPEQYF
TGCGCCAGCAGCTCCGCAAGGGGTCCCGAGCAGTACTTC
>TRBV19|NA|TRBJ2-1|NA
CASSPWRSEQFF
TGTGCCAGTAGCCCGTGGAGGAGTGAGCAGTTCTTC
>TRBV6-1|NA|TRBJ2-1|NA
CASSEGLAYNEQFF
TGTGCCAGCAGTGAAGGACTAGCCTACAATGAGCAGTTCTTC
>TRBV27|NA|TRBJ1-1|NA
CASSARGTEAFF
TGTGCCAGCAGCGCCAGGGGCACTGAAGCTTTCTTT
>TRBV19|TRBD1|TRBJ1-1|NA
CATSSPGGAGAEAFF
TGTGCCACCTCAAGCCCAGGGGGCGCGGGCGCTGAAGCTTTCTTT
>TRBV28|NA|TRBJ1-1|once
CASSIGQNTEAFF
TGTGCCAGCAGTATAGGACAGAACACTGAAGCTTTCTTT
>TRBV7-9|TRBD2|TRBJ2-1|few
CASTISIAAGEYEQFF
TGTGCCAGCACCATCTCGATAGCAGCGGGAGAGTATGAGCAGTTCTTC
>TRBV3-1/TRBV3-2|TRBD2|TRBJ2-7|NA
CASSPGTAGVYEQYF
TGTGCCAGCAGCCCAGGGACGGCGGGAGTTTACGAGCAGTACTTC